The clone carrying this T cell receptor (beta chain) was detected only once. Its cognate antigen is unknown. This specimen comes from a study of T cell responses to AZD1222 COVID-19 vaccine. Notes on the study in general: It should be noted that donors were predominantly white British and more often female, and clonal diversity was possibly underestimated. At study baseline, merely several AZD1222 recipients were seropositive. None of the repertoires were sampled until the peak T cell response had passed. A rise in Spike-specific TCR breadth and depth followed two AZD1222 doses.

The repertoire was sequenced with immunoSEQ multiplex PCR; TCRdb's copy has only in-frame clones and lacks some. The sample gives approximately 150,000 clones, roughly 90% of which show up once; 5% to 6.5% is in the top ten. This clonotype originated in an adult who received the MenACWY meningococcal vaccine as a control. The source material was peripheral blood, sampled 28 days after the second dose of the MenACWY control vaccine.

The CDR3 reads CAWSESGQSDQPQHF. The CDR3 region has the DNA TGTGCCTGGAGTGAGAGCGGACAGTCTGATCAGCCCCAGCATTTT. The chain uses TRBV30 and TRBJ1-5, with D possibly being TRBD1 (6 bases). V lost 1 base and J lost 5, with 15 bases in between. Germline V lookup: CDR1 GTSNPN, CDR2 SVGIG (reference sequence). The CDR3 sequence is 15 residues long. Full variable domain (outside the CDR3, taken from reference TRBV30 and TRBJ1-5): SQTIHQWPATLVQPVGSPLSLECTVEGTSNPNLYWYRQAAGRGLQLLFYSVGIGQISSEVPQNLSASRPQDRQFILSSKKLLLSDSGFYLCAWSESGQSDQPQHFGDGTRLSIL.